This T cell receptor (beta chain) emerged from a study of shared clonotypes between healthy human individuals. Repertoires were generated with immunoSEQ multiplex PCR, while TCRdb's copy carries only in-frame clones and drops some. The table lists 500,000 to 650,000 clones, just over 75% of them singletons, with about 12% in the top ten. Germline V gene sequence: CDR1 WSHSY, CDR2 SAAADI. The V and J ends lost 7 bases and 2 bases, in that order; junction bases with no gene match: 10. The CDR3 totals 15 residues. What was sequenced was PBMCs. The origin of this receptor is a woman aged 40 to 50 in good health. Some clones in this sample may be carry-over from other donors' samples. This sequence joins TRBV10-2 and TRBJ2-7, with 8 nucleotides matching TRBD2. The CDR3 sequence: CASTAYAGGPYEQYF. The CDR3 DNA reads TGCGCCAGCACCGCGTATGCGGGAGGCCCCTACGAGCAGTACTTC.